The TCR beta chain described here comes from a study of shared clonotypes between healthy human individuals. Across the whole study: There were three CD4 naive, three CD4 memory, two CD8 naive and one CD8 memory plates per donor.

The data were produced by immunoSEQ multiplex PCR, yet TCRdb's version contains in-frame clones alone and is incomplete. Among 2.3 million or so clones, over 85% were seen once, and the ten largest hold under 0.45%. A few counts support this clone. The same CDR3 also results from other DNA sequences found in this sample. Negatively enriched CD4+ T cells were divided by CD45RA into naive and memory. Germline values: CDR1 SGHTA, CDR2 FQGTGA. V gave up 5 bases and J gave up 0 bases, with 10 bases separating them. CDR3 size: 14 residues. Material: naive CD4+ T cells from PBMCs. Specified subset: CD45RA+ positively selected. The TCR sequence derives from a man younger than 35 in good health. Some clones in this sample may be carry-over from other donors' samples. This chain connects TRBV7-3 to TRBJ1-1; D might be TRBD1 (5 bases). DNA for the CDR3: TGTGCCAGCAGCCCGCAGGGCATGAACACTGAAGCTTTCTTT. The encoded protein is CASSPQGMNTEAFF.